This TCR beta chain originates from a study of cytomegalovirus exposure and HLA in healthy donors. General observations from the study: In vitro, three CMV-associated chains proved specific for CMV antigens. In a later analysis, TCR association rates varied by HLA locus: DRB1 most, HLA-C fewest. Analysis was carried out at a later point, and it linked a missense DCLRE1C variant to TCR beta V- and J-gene trimming. The presence/absence work took it that sequencing depth was about the same across donors.

This clone was seen once. Its antigen is currently unknown. Primers: 60 Vbeta forward and 13 Jbeta reverse. TCRdb's table, derived via immunoSEQ multiplex PCR, lists solely in-frame clones and lacks some. The sample records about 89,000 clones, about 70% being singletons. The CDR3 runs to 14 residues. V lost 2 bases, J lost 5 bases, and 9 bases lay in between. CDR1 and CDR2 from the germline V gene are SGHVS and FNYEAQ. The chain is built from TRBV7-6 and TRBJ2-2; D gene uncertain. The material sequenced was PBMCs. This receptor was identified in a man aged 25-45 years in good health and CMV-seronegative. The CDR3 spells CASSLSGGTGELFF. DNA for the CDR3: TGTGCCAGCAGCTTATCAGGTGGAACCGGGGAGCTGTTTTTT.